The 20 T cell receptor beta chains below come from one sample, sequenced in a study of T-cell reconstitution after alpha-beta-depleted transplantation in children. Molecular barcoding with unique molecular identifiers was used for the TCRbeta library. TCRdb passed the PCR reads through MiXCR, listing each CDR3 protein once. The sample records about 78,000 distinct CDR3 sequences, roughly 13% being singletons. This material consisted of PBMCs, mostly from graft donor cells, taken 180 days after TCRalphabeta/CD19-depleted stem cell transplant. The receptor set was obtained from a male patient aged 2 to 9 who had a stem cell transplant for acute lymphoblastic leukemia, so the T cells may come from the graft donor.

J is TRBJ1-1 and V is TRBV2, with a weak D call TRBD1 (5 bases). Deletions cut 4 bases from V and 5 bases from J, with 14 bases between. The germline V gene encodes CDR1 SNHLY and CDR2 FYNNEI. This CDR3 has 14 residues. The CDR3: CASSVVGTPTEAFF. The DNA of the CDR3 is TGTGCCAGCAGTGTCGTCGGGACTCCGACTGAAGCTTTCTTT.

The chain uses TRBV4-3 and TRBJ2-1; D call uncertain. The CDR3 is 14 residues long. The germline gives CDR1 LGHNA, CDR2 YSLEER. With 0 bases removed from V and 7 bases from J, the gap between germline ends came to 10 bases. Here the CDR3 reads CASSQDTGRNEQFF. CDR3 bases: TGCGCCAGCAGCCAAGATACGGGTCGGAATGAGCAGTTCTTC.

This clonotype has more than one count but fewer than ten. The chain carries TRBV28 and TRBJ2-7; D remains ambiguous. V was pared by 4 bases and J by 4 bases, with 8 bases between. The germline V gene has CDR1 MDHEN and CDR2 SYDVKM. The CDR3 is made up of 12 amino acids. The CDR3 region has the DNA TGTGCCAGCAGTTCCTCCTTATACGAGCAGTACTTC. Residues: CASSSSLYEQYF. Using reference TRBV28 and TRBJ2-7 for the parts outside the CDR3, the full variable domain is DVKVTQSSRYLVKRTGEKVFLECVQDMDHENMFWYRQDPGLGLRLIYFSYDVKMKEKGDIPEGYSVSREKKERFSLILESASTNQTSMYLCASSSSLYEQYFGPGTRLTVT.

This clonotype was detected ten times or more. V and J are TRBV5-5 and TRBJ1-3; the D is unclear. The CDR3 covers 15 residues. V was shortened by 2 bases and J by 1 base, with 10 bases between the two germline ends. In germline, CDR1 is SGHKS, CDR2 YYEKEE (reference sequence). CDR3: CASSFRPVSGNTIYF. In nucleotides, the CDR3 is TGTGCCAGCAGCTTTCGTCCCGTATCTGGAAACACCATATATTTT.

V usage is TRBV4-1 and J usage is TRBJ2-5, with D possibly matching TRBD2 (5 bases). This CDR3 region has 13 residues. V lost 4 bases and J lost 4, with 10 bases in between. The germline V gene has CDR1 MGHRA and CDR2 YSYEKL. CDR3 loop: CASSPDFRETQYF. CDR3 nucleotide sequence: TGCGCCAGCAGCCCGGACTTCCGAGAGACCCAGTACTTC.

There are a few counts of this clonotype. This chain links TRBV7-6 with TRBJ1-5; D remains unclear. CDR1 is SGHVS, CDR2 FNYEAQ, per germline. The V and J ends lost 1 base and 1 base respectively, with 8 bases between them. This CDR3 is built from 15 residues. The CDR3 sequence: CASSLGRSSNQPQHF. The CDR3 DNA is TGTGCCAGCAGCTTAGGGAGATCCAGCAATCAGCCCCAGCATTTT.

This CDR3 reads CASSPFPAHFSGNTIYF. CDR3 nucleotide sequence: TGTGCCAGCTCACCATTCCCCGCTCACTTCTCTGGAAACACCATATATTTT. The chain couples TRBV18 to TRBJ1-3; D remains ambiguous. CDR1 KGHSH and CDR2 LQKENI come from the germline V gene. The CDR3 length is 17 residues. V was pared by 2 bases and J by 0 bases, with 14 bases between. Looking up the rest from reference TRBV18 and TRBJ1-3 gives the full variable domain: NAGVMQNPRHLVRRRGQEARLRCSPMKGHSHVYWYRQLPEEGLKFMVYLQKENIIDESGMPKERFSAEFPKEGPSILRIQQVVRGDSAAYFCASSPFPAHFSGNTIYFGEGSWLTVV.

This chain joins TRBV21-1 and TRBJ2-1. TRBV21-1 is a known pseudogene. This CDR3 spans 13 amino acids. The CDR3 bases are TGTGCCAGCAGCACCGGTCCGGATGGTGAGCAGTTCTTC. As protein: CASSTGPDGEQFF.

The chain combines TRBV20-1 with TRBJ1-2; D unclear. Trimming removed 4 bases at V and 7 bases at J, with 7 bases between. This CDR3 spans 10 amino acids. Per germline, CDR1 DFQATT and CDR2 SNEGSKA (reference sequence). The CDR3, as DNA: TGCAGTGCTACTGGGTTTGGCTACACCTTC. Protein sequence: CSATGFGYTF.

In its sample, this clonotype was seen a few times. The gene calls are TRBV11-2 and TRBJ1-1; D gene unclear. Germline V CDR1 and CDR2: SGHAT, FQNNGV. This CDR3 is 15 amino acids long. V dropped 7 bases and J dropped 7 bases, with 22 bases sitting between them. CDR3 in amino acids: CASNLLHPGLSEAFF. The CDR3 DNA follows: TGTGCCAGCAACCTATTACACCCGGGGTTGAGTGAAGCTTTCTTT. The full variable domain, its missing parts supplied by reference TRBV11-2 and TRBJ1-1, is EAGVAQSPRYKIIEKRQSVAFWCNPISGHATLYWYQQILGQGPKLLIQFQNNGVVDDSQLPKDRFSAERLKGVDSTLKIQPAKLEDSAVYLCASNLLHPGLSEAFFGQGTRLTVV.

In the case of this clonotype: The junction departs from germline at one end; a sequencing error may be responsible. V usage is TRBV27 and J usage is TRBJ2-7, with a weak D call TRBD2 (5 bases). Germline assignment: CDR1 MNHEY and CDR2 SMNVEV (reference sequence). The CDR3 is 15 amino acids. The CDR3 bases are TGTTCCAGCAACGGGCCGGACTGGCCCTCCTACGAGCAGTACTTC. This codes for CSSNGPDWPSYEQYF.

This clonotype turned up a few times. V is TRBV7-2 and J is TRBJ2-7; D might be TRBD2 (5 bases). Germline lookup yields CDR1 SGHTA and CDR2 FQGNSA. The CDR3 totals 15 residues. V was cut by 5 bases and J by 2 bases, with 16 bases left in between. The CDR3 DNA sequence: TGTGCCAGCAGCCCTGCTGGACGGGGTCCCTACGAGCAGTACTTC. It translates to CASSPAGRGPYEQYF.

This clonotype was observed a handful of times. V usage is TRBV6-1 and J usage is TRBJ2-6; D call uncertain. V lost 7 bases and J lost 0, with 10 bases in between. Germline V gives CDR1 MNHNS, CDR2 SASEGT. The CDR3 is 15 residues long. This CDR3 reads CASTPVHSGANVLTF. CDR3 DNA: TGTGCCAGCACCCCGGTCCACTCTGGGGCCAACGTCCTGACTTTC.

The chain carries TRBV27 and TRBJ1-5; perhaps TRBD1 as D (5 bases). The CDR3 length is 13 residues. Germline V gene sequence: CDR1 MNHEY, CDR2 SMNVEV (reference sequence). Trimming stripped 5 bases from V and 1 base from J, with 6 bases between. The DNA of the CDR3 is TGTGCCAGCAGTAGGGGAAGCAATCAGCCCCAGCATTTT. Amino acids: CASSRGSNQPQHF.

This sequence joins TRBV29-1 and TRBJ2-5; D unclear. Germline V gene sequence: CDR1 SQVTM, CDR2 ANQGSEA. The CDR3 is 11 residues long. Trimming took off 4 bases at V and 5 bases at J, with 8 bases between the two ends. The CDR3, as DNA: TGCAGCGTTGTTGTGGGGGAGACCCAGTACTTC. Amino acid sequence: CSVVVGETQYF. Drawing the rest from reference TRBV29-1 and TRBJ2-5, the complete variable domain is SAVISQKPSRDICQRGTSLTIQCQVDSQVTMMFWYRQQPGQSLTLIATANQGSEATYESGFVIDKFPISRPNLTFSTLTVSNMSPEDSSIYLCSVVVGETQYFGPGTRLLVL.

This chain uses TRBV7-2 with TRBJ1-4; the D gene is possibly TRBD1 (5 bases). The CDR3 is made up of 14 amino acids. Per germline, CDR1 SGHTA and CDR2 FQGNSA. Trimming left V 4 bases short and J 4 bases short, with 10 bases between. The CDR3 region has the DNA TGTGCCAGCAGCTCGGACACCTATAATGAAAAACTGTTTTTT. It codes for CASSSDTYNEKLFF.

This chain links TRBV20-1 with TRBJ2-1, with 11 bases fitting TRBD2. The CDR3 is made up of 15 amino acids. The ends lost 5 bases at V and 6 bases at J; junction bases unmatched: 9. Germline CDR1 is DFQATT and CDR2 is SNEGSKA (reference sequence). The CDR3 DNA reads TGCAGTGCTTACCCCGGGACTAGCGGTGGCAATGAGCAGTTCTTC. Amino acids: CSAYPGTSGGNEQFF.

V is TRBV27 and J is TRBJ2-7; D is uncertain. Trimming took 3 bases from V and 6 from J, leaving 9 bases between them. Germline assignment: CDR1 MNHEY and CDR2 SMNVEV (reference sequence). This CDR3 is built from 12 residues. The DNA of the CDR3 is TGTGCCAGCAGTTTGTCGGGTGGCGAGCAGTACTTC. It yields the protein CASSLSGGEQYF.

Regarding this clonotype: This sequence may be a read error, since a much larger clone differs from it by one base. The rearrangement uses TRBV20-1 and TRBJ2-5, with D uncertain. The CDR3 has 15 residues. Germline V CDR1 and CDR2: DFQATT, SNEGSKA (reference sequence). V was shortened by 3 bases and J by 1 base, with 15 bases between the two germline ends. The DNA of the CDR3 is TGCAGTGCTAGGAAAGGTGCAATGATCCAAGAGACCCAGTACTTC. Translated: CSARKGAMIQETQYF.

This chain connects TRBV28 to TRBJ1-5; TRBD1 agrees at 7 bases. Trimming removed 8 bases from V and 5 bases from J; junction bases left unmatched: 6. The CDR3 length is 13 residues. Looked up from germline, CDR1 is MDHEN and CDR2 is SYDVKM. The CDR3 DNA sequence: TGTGCCAGCGAGCTACAGGGGTATCAGCCCCAGCATTTT. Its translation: CASELQGYQPQHF.